These T cell receptor beta chains were read from a single sample in a study of tumor-infiltrating lymphocytes in primary liver carcinoma. In TCRdb, the multiplex PCR reads were re-called with MiXCR into one record per CDR3 protein. The table shows tens of thousands of distinct CDR3 sequences, with approximately 70% occurring only once. Sequenced sample: liver tumor tissue from sampling region 5. The origin of the receptors is a man aged 35-49 years with primary liver carcinoma and hepatitis B virus infection. Each CDR3 is given with its conserved first and last residue. Fields, in order: D gene, J gene, clone size, V gene, CDR3 DNA, CDR3 protein. The D gene is left open where the match is weak. Size is omitted from some rows. Given values are once, few, many or a class for expanded clones.

TRBD2 | TRBJ2-7 | many | TRBV6-1 | TGTGCCAGCAGTGGACTAGCGGGATCTTACGAGCAGTACTTC | CASSGLAGSYEQYF
TRBD1 | TRBJ2-1 | . | TRBV29-1 | TGCAGCGGAGGACAGGTCGCAAACAATGAGCAGTTCTTC | CSGGQVANNEQFF
. | TRBJ1-5 | . | TRBV6-5 | TGTGCCATTAGCCCCTTCATAACGGACAGTAATCAGCCCCAGCATTTT | CAISPFITDSNQPQHF
TRBD2 | TRBJ2-2 | many | TRBV30 | TGTGCCTGGAGTGTACTGGGAGGGCAAACCGGGGAGCTGTTTTTT | CAWSVLGGQTGELFF
. | TRBJ1-4 | . | TRBV6-5 | TGTGCCAGCAGTTTCGCGGGGGCGGGGAATGAAAATCTGTTTTTT | CASSFAGAGNENLFF
TRBD1 | TRBJ2-5 | . | TRBV11-2 | TGTGTCAGCGGACTGACAGGGCCCGCGGAGACCCAGTACTTC | CVSGLTGPAETQYF
. | TRBJ2-7 | . | TRBV11-2 | TGTGCCAGCAGCCTATCTGCGGGAATATTCTACGGGCAGTACTTC | CASSLSAGIFYGQYF
. | TRBJ2-7 | . | TRBV29-1 | TGCAGCGCTACTGTGGCCGTGGGGACCTACGAGCAGTACTTC | CSATVAVGTYEQYF
. | TRBJ1-5 | . | TRBV6-6 | TGTGCCAGCAGGCGGGATGGCAGGGCATATACGGGCAATCGGTCCCAGCATTTT | CASRRDGRAYTGNRSQHF
. | TRBJ1-1 | many | TRBV6-6 | TGTGCCAGCGGGGGACACATGAACACTGAAGCTTTCTTT | CASGGHMNTEAFF
TRBD1 | TRBJ2-2 | . | TRBV14 | TGTGCCAGGAGATCGGGACAGAACACCGGGGAGCTGCCTTTT | CARRSGQNTGELPF
. | TRBJ2-1 | . | TRBV5-6 | TGTGCCAGCAGATTCGGGGCGGCGGGCAATGGGCAGTTCTTC | CASRFGAAGNGQFF
TRBD1 | TRBJ1-2 | . | TRBV20-1 | TGCAGTGCTCCTGGGACAGGGGGGGGCTACATCTTC | CSAPGTGGGYIF
. | TRBJ2-1 | . | TRBV6-5 | TGTGCCAGCAGTCTACAACCGGGCCAGCGGATCCACAATGAGCAGTTCTTC | CASSLQPGQRIHNEQFF
. | TRBJ2-5 | . | TRBV6-6 | TGTGCCAGCAGTCGACAGGCGGGTCTGGAGACCCAGTACTTC | CASSRQAGLETQYF
TRBD1 | TRBJ2-3 | . | TRBV5-8 | TGTGCCAGCAGTCCTGGGACAGTAAGATACACAGATACGCAGTATTTT | CASSPGTVRYTDTQYF
. | TRBJ2-3 | . | TRBV6-2/TRBV6-3 | TGTGTAAGCAGTTACTCGAGGGCGCAGTATTTT | CVSSYSRAQYF
. | TRBJ2-7 | . | TRBV5-6 | TGCGGCAGCAGCCTTGAGAGCGCCAGCTCCTACGAGCAGTACTTC | CGSSLESASSYEQYF
. | TRBJ1-6 | . | TRBV6-6 | TGTGCCGGTCGGAACTCCTTTAATTCACCCCTCCACTTT | CAGRNSFNSPLHF
. | TRBJ2-2 | . | TRBV5-6 | TGTGCCAGCAGCTTAGAGCAGAGGATAACCGGGGAGCTGTTTTTT | CASSLEQRITGELFF
. | TRBJ2-7 | . | TRBV11-2 | TGTGCCAGTAGCTTAACTGGCACTGCCTACGAGCAATACTTC | CASSLTGTAYEQYF
TRBD1 | TRBJ1-5 | many | TRBV6-1 | TGTGCCAGCAGTGAAGCGCAGGGGGCTCAGCCCCAGCATTTT | CASSEAQGAQPQHF
. | TRBJ2-7 | . | TRBV29-1 | TGCAGGGTCCTGGATGTACCCGAGCAGTACTTC | CRVLDVPEQYF
. | TRBJ2-6 | many | TRBV10-3 | TGTGCCATCAGTGAGGGGGAGGAGACTGGGGCCAACGTCCTGACTTTC | CAISEGEETGANVLTF
TRBD1 | TRBJ2-3 | . | TRBV4-1 | TGCGCCAGCATCCAGCGACAGGGCCCAGATACGCAATATTTT | CASIQRQGPDTQYF
. | TRBJ1-2 | . | TRBV11-2 | TGTGCCAGCAGCTTAGGTGGTCCAGGTACCCCCTATGGCTACACCTTC | CASSLGGPGTPYGYTF
. | TRBJ2-1 | . | TRBV5-6 | TGTGCCAGGAGCTTGGAGGTGGTAAGCTCCTACAATGAGCAGTTCTTC | CARSLEVVSSYNEQFF
TRBD2 | TRBJ2-1 | . | TRBV5-6 | TGTGCCAGCACCTCGGGAGCGGGGGAGTACAATGAGCAGTTCTTC | CASTSGAGEYNEQFF
TRBD1 | TRBJ2-7 | . | TRBV12-3/TRBV12-4 | TGTGCCAGCCAGGGGGATTTCCACGAGCAGTACTTC | CASQGDFHEQYF
. | TRBJ2-1 | . | TRBV14 | TGCGCCAGCAGCCGAGATCACTACTACAATGAGCAGCTCTTC | CASSRDHYYNEQLF
. | TRBJ2-6 | . | TRBV4-1 | TGTGCCAGCAGCCAAGTTCCAGGAGCCACTGGGGCCAACGTCCTGACTTTT | CASSQVPGATGANVLTF
. | TRBJ2-3 | . | TRBV4-1 | TGCGCCAGCAGCCTAGAGGCAGGGATAAGCACAGATACGCAGTATTTC | CASSLEAGISTDTQYF
. | TRBJ2-1 | . | TRBV6-5 | TGTGCCAGCAGCCCGCGAGGAAGGCCCGGGTACAATGAGCAGTTCTTC | CASSPRGRPGYNEQFF
. | TRBJ2-5 | . | TRBV20-1 | TGCAGTGCTGAGCGGAACCCCCAAGAGGCCCAGTACTTC | CSAERNPQEAQYF
. | TRBJ2-1 | . | TRBV10-3 | TGTGCCATCAGGACTAACGGGAGCAAGGTGAATGAGCAGTTCTTC | CAIRTNGSKVNEQFF
TRBD2 | TRBJ2-3 | many | TRBV5-6 | TGTGCCAGCAGTCGAGCCGGACTAGCGGGAGGGTCAGATACGCAGTATTTT | CASSRAGLAGGSDTQYF
. | TRBJ2-3 | . | TRBV5-4 | TGTGCCAGCAGCCTTAGCGTGAGTTATGCAGCTACGCAGTATTTT | CASSLSVSYAATQYF
. | TRBJ2-1 | . | TRBV11-2 | TGTGCCAACAGCTTAGCCAATGAGCTGTTTTTC | CANSLANELFF
TRBD1 | TRBJ2-5 | . | TRBV6-1 | TGTGCCAGCAGTAAGGTAAAGACAGGGGGAGAGACCCAGTACTTC | CASSKVKTGGETQYF
. | TRBJ2-1 | . | TRBV12-3/TRBV12-4 | TGTGCCAGCAGTTTTCTTGCTACCTCCGGGAGTTCCTATAGTGAGCAGTTCTTC | CASSFLATSGSSYSEQFF
. | TRBJ2-2 | medium-sized | TRBV6-5 | TGTGCCAGCAGTTACGGTGACCTTGTCACCGGGGAGCTGTTTTTT | CASSYGDLVTGELFF
. | TRBJ2-1 | . | TRBV6-6 | TGTGCCAGCAGTGAGGTAGGGGAGCAGTTCTTC | CASSEVGEQFF